The clone carrying this TCR beta chain was observed a handful of times. This entry belongs to a study of blood T cell repertoires in COVID-19. This table comes from immunoSEQ multiplex PCR, and its TCRdb copy is limited to in-frame clones, with some not included. The sample consists of about 310,000 clones, around 84% of them appearing once. V lost 2 bases, J lost 11 bases, and 8 bases stayed unmatched. The CDR3 covers 13 residues. Germline CDR1 and CDR2: SQVTM and ANQGSEA. J is TRBJ1-1 and V is TRBV29-1, with TRBD1 matching over 10 bases. Material: peripheral blood. The source is a man between 65 and 79 years old with acute or convalescent COVID-19. The CDR3 nucleotides read TGCAGCGTTGAACCTCGAAGACAGGGGGCGGCTTTCTTT. It specifies CSVEPRRQGAAFF.